Listed below are T cell receptor beta chains from one sample, sequenced in a study of cytomegalovirus exposure and HLA in healthy donors. The table came from immunoSEQ multiplex PCR; TCRdb's copy has only in-frame clones and leaves some out. The sample comprises about 76,000 clones, 72% of which are singletons, and 4% to 5% rests with the top ten. Sequencing input: PBMCs. Receptors originate from a man aged 60-69 years in good health and CMV-seropositive. The conserved cysteine and the conserved F or W are not part of the CDR3 here. Fields, in order: V gene, CDR3 protein.

>TRBV4-2
ASSQDQGPYEQY
>TRBV5-5
ASSLGDSAYEQY
>TRBV9
ASSLEPGGRIAGELF
>TRBV30
AWGTEPKETQY
>TRBV7-9
SSSPTSYEQF
>TRBV7-9
ASSLALRQGDEQY
>TRBV29-1
SVDGLAGSTDTQY
>TRBV6-1
ASSGLAGHTGELF
>TRBV5-1
ASSFWGLGTDTQY
>TRBV7-6
ASSLGSTEAF
>TRBV7-3
ASSLARAGEGEQY
>TRBV13
ASSLGNSYSYGYT
>TRBV30
AWGTGGARRDGYT
>TRBV10-2
ASSDQGMVGGYT
>TRBV27
APQATTGGPNYEQY